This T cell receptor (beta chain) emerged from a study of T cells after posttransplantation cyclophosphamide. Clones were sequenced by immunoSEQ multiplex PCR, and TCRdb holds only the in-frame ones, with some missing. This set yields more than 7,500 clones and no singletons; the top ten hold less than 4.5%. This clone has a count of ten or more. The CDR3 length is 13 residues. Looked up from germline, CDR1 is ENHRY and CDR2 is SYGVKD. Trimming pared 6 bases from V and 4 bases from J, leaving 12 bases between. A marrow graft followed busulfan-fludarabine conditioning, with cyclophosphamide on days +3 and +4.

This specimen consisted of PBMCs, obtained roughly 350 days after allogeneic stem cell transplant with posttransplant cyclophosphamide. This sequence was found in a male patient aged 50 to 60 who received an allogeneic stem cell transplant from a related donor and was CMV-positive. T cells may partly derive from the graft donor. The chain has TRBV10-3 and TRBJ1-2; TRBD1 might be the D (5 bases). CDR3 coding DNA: TGTGCCATCAGAGGGCCCGGGGGCTATGGCTACACCTTC. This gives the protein CAIRGPGGYGYTF.